This TCR beta chain was found in a study of monozygotic twins with inflammatory bowel disease. The study, taken as a whole, reports: TCRbeta diversity (inverse Simpson) was lower in IBD patients than in healthy co-twins.

CDR1 is SGHRS, CDR2 YFSETQ, per germline. The CDR3 spans 14 residues. Using the 5' RACE reads, TCRdb records one entry per CDR3 protein without DNA. This sample's table reports 400,000 to 500,000 distinct CDR3 sequences. With regard to this clonotype: What it binds is not known.

Sample: blood. The rearrangement links TRBV5-1 to TRBJ2-7; TCRdb's D call, TRBD1, is unchecked because there is no DNA. This clonotype originated in a human donor with ulcerative colitis or Crohn's disease, or a healthy co-twin of an affected twin (not recorded which). This chain's CDR3 is CASSTGQVPYEQYF.